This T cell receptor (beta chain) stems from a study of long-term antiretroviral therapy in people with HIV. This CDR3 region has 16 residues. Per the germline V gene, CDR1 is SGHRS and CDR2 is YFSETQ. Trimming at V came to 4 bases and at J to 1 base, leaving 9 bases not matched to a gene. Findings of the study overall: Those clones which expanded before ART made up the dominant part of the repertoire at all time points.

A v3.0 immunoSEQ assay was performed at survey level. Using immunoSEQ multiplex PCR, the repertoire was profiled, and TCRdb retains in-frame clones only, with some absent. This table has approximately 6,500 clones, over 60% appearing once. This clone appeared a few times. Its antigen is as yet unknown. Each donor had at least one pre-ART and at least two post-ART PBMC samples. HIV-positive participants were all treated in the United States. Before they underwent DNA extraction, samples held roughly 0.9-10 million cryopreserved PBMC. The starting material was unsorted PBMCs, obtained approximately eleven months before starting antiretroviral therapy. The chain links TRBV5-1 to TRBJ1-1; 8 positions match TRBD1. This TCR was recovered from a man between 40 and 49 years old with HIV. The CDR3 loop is CASSPTWTGTNTEAFF. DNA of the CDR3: TGCGCCAGCAGCCCTACCTGGACAGGGACGAACACTGAAGCTTTCTTT.